A selection of T cell receptor beta chains follows, all from one sample in a study of T cells in Graves' hyperthyroidism and ophthalmopathy. TCRdb re-called the multiplex PCR reads through MiXCR, storing one row per CDR3 protein. This sample has 450,000 to 650,000 distinct CDR3 sequences, with approximately 17% found just once. The sample taken for sequencing was blood. The source of these receptors is a woman aged 18-35 years with Graves' ophthalmopathy. Each CDR3 is given with its conserved first and last residue. Fields, in order: clone size, D gene, J gene, V gene, CDR3 DNA, CDR3 protein. The D gene is left open where the match is weak. The size entry is marked missing in some rows and otherwise reads once, few, many or a size class.

>many|.|TRBJ1-1|TRBV30
TGTGCCTGGAGTCAGGACAGCCTTCTCATGAACACTGAAGCTTTCTTT
CAWSQDSLLMNTEAFF
>many|.|TRBJ2-1|TRBV7-9
TGTGCCAGCAGCGGGGGTCGGGACACTAGATACAATGAGCAGTTCTTC
CASSGGRDTRYNEQFF
>.|TRBD2|TRBJ2-4|TRBV12-3/TRBV12-4
TGTGCCAGCAGTTTACGACTAGCGGGAGGCCGTTGGAACATTCAGTACTTC
CASSLRLAGGRWNIQYF
>many|TRBD2|TRBJ2-7|TRBV6-2/TRBV6-3
TGTGCCAGCAGTAATAGGCGACTAGCCGGATACGAGCAGTACTTC
CASSNRRLAGYEQYF
>few|.|TRBJ1-3|TRBV30
TGTGCCTGGAGTCCACCCAGCTTCTCTGGAAACACCATATATTTT
CAWSPPSFSGNTIYF
>many|.|TRBJ1-2|TRBV2
TGTGCCAGCAGTGATAAGGGAGACTATGGCTACACCTTC
CASSDKGDYGYTF
>few|TRBD1|TRBJ2-7|TRBV10-3
TGTGCCAGCGAGACAGGGACCTCCTACGAGCAGTACTTC
CASETGTSYEQYF
>.|TRBD2|TRBJ2-1|TRBV4-1
TGCGCCAGCAGCCAAGAAGGTGGTATAGCGGGAGAGAGGATTGAGCAGTTCTTC
CASSQEGGIAGERIEQFF
>many|TRBD1|TRBJ2-3|TRBV27
TGTGCCAGCAGTAATCGACCGGGACAGGGGAGTAGCACAGATACGCAGTATTTT
CASSNRPGQGSSTDTQYF
>few|TRBD1|TRBJ1-2|TRBV6-9
TGTGCCAGCAGTTATAACCAGGGGGACGGCTACACCTTC
CASSYNQGDGYTF
>.|.|TRBJ2-1|TRBV20-1
TGCAGTGCTCCCACCGCCACCGCGGCCTACAATGAGCAGTTCTTC
CSAPTATAAYNEQFF
>many|TRBD2|TRBJ2-7|TRBV11-2
TGTGCCAGCAGCTCCCTTCCTCCACTAGCGGGCATCTACGAGCAGTACTTC
CASSSLPPLAGIYEQYF
>.|TRBD1|TRBJ2-7|TRBV27
TGTGCCAGCAGTTTGACAGGGAAGTACGAGCAGTACTTC
CASSLTGKYEQYF
>many|TRBD2|TRBJ2-1|TRBV6-2/TRBV6-3
TGTGCCAGCAGTTATGCTAGCGGGAGGATGAAGTCCTACAATGAGCAGTTCTTC
CASSYASGRMKSYNEQFF
>.|.|TRBJ2-4|TRBV29-1
TGCAGCGTTGAAACCAAAAACATTCAGTACTTC
CSVETKNIQYF
>many|TRBD1|TRBJ1-5|TRBV28
TGTGCCAGCAGTTTAAGTTTGACAGGGCTCAATCAGCCCCAGCATTTT
CASSLSLTGLNQPQHF
>few|.|TRBJ2-2|TRBV19
TGTGCCAGTAGTATGAGAGGGCGGGCGAACACCGGGGAGCTGTTTTTT
CASSMRGRANTGELFF
>many|TRBD1|TRBJ2-1|TRBV6-2/TRBV6-3
TGTGCCAGCAGAGGGGACAGGGGACTACAGGTCTACAATGAGCAGTTCTTC
CASRGDRGLQVYNEQFF
>many|TRBD1|TRBJ1-1|TRBV19
TGTGCCAGTAGTATAGGCTTCCAGGGGGCGCCGGACACTGAAGCTTTCTTT
CASSIGFQGAPDTEAFF
>many|.|TRBJ2-1|TRBV19
TGTGCCAGCAGCCTGACCTACAATGAGCAGTTCTTC
CASSLTYNEQFF
>.|TRBD1|TRBJ2-1|TRBV5-6
TGTGCCAGCAGTGAGGACAGGGCCAATGAGCAGTTCTTC
CASSEDRANEQFF
>many|.|TRBJ2-1|TRBV20-1
TGCAGTGCTAGAGTTAAATCAATGGGGGGAGAGTTCTTC
CSARVKSMGGEFF
>many|.|TRBJ1-1|TRBV24-1
TGTGCCACCAGTGCCTTAGGGGGGGAAGCTTTCTTT
CATSALGGEAFF
>many|.|TRBJ1-5|TRBV6-1
TGTGCCAGCAGTCCGGACAGTTGGTTCGACGGGGAAGGACAGCCCCAGCATTTT
CASSPDSWFDGEGQPQHF
>.|TRBD1|TRBJ2-7|TRBV28
TGTGCCAGCAGTAGTCCAGGGGGCGGTCAGTCCTACGAGCAGTACTTC
CASSSPGGGQSYEQYF
>few|.|TRBJ2-5|TRBV20-1
TGCAGTGCTAGAGCCCCCGGGTTAGCGGTACAAGAGACCCAGTACTTC
CSARAPGLAVQETQYF
>many|.|TRBJ1-2|TRBV6-2/TRBV6-3
TGTGCCAGCAGTTCCGGACGGACCTATGGCTACACCTTC
CASSSGRTYGYTF
>.|.|TRBJ2-7|TRBV4-2
TGTACCAGCAGCCTAACCCGGATCCACGAGCAGTACTTC
CTSSLTRIHEQYF